The entry that follows covers one T cell receptor (beta chain) sequence. The germline V gene encodes CDR1 SGHNT and CDR2 YENEEA. With 5 bases clipped from V and 0 bases from J, the junction kept 3 bases outside the gene matches. The length of the CDR3 is 15 residues. The data stem from a study of T-cell memory formation after mild COVID-19. TCRdb re-called the 5' RACE reads with MiXCR, one entry per CDR3 protein. The data hold fewer than 600,000 distinct CDR3 sequences, with about a fifth observed a single time. The chain is built from TRBV11-3 and TRBJ2-1; 8 bases map to TRBD1. Sequencing was carried out using PBMCs or a T cell subset sorted from them (not recorded which). The TCR sequence derives from an adult woman who had mild COVID-19 (a few samples of this study predate the infection). Cell type and time point are not known. This CDR3 is CASSQGAASYNEQFF. CDR3 in DNA: TGTGCCAGCAGCCAGGGGGCCGCCTCCTACAATGAGCAGTTCTTC.